This T cell receptor (beta chain) appears in the sequencing data of a study of blood T cell repertoires in COVID-19. Across the whole study: Acute-phase and convalescent COVID-19 samples originated in the United States, Italy and Spain. PBMCs, B-cell-depleted T cells, or T cells were the source of the cDNA or gDNA that made up the material.

V lost 5 bases, J lost 6 bases, and 10 bases lay in between. The CDR3 is made up of 11 amino acids. CDR1 is DFQATT and CDR2 is SNEGSKA in the germline V gene (reference sequence). Original processing methods: Amplified reference gene primers provided the basis for estimating nucleated cell counts. Clones were read by immunoSEQ multiplex PCR, and TCRdb kept only the in-frame ones, dropping some. The V and J calls and the clone size are those of that table, but D and trimming were determined from the DNA. The sample includes roughly 38,000 clones, 81% of them seen just once. The rearrangement uses TRBV20-1 and TRBJ2-5, with D possibly being TRBD1 (5 bases). Sequences were obtained from peripheral blood. The receptor was derived from a man older than 75 with active or convalescent COVID-19. The CDR3 DNA is TGCAGTGCTGAACCAGGGAAGACCCAGTACTTC. This gives the protein CSAEPGKTQYF.